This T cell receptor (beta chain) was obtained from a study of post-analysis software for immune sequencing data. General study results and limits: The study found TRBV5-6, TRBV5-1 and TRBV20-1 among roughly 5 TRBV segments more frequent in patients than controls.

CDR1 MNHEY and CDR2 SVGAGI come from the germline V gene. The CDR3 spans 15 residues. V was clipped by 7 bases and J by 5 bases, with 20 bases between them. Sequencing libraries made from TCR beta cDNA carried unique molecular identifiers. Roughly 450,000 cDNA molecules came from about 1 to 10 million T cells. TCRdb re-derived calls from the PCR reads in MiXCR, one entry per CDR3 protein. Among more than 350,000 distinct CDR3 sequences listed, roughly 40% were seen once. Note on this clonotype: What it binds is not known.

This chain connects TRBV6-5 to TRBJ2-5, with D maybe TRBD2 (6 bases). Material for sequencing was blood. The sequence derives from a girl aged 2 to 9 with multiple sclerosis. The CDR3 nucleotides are TGTGCCAGCATGATAAACCGCGGGGCCCACGAGACCCAGTACTTC. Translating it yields CASMINRGAHETQYF.